These 17 T cell receptor beta chains originate from one sample sequenced in a study of immune evolution from preneoplasia to lung adenocarcinoma. The method was immunoSEQ multiplex PCR; TCRdb's version includes in-frame clones alone and lacks a portion of them. Of approximately 15,000 clones listed, 65% to 90% were seen once; the top ten hold around 2.9%. Sequencing was done on a sample of FFPE lung adenocarcinoma in situ tissue. These TCRs come from an older donor with lung adenocarcinoma.

The chain links TRBV2 to TRBJ1-2; D not resolved. The germline V and J ends were trimmed by 1 base and 8 bases, with 14 bases remaining between them. The CDR3 extends over 14 amino acids. Germline-derived CDR1 and CDR2 are SNHLY and FYNNEI. The CDR3 bases are TGTGCCAGCAGTGAAGTGGTCTTAGGGTTCGGCTACACCTTC. It is translated as CASSEVVLGFGYTF.

This sequence joins TRBV6-1 and TRBJ1-3; D remains ambiguous. The length of the CDR3 is 12 residues. V lost 2 bases and J lost 4, with 3 bases in between. CDR1 is MNHNS and CDR2 is SASEGT in the germline V gene. The DNA of the CDR3 is TGTGCCAGCAGTGAAAAAGGAAACACCATATATTTT. As protein: CASSEKGNTIYF.

The chain recombines TRBV6-1 with TRBJ1-2; 9 bases fit TRBD1. There are 14 residues in the CDR3. Germline V gene data show CDR1 as MNHNS and CDR2 as SASEGT. The trim removed 4 bases at V and 3 bases at J, leaving 3 bases unmatched. Written as DNA, the CDR3 is TGTGCCAGCAGTGTAAGACAGGGGGACTATGGCTACACCTTC. The encoded protein is CASSVRQGDYGYTF.

This rearrangement joins TRBV7-9 to TRBJ1-3, with D hard to call. The CDR3 length is 15 residues. V lost 1 base and J 0 bases, leaving 7 bases between the germline ends. Germline assignment: CDR1 SEHNR and CDR2 FQNEAQ (reference sequence). The CDR3 sequence: CASSLESLSGNTIYF. The CDR3 bases are TGTGCCAGCAGCTTAGAGAGCCTCTCTGGAAACACCATATATTTT.

This clone turned up a few times. This chain links TRBV29-1 with TRBJ2-1; D is possibly TRBD2 (6 bases). Deletions cut 8 bases from V and 5 bases from J, with 10 bases between. Germline V CDR1 and CDR2: SQVTM, ANQGSEA. This CDR3 is built from 11 residues. CDR3 loop: CSPGGNNEQFF. As DNA, the CDR3 is TGCAGCCCTGGAGGGAACAATGAGCAGTTCTTC.

The CDR3 bases are TGTGCCAGCAGTCGGGGGACGAGCAATCAGCCCCAGCATTTT. Its protein is CASSRGTSNQPQHF. J is TRBJ1-5 and V is TRBV28, with a possible D match to TRBD1 (5 bases). The CDR3 length is 14 residues. The germline V gene encodes CDR1 MDHEN and CDR2 SYDVKM. V was shortened by 5 bases and J by 1 base, with 9 bases between the two germline ends.

CDR3 nucleotides: TGTGCCAGCAGCTTAGAAACTAGCGGGAGGGCCATGGATACGCAGTATTTT. As protein: CASSLETSGRAMDTQYF. The rearrangement links TRBV11-1 to TRBJ2-3; 13 bases are a match to TRBD2. CDR1 and CDR2 (germline): SGHAT, FQDESV (reference sequence). The CDR3 consists of 17 residues. Trimming cost V 1 base and J 6 bases; bases outside gene matches: 7.

With regard to this clone: Its ends do not fully match the called genes, so a read error is possible. The chain links TRBV29-1 to TRBJ2-3, with D possibly matching TRBD2 (5 bases). This CDR3 is built from 14 residues. Germline values: CDR1 SQVTM, CDR2 ANQGSEA. CDR3 region: CSVARTSSRDTQYF. In nucleotides, the CDR3 is TGCAGCGTTGCCCGCACTAGTAGCAGAGATACGCAGTATTTT.

This sequence joins TRBV6-1 and TRBJ2-3; D perhaps matches TRBD2 (5 bases). The germline V and J ends were trimmed by 8 bases and 5 bases, with 14 bases remaining between them. The length of the CDR3 is 13 residues. Germline-derived CDR1 and CDR2 are MNHNS and SASEGT. The CDR3 here is CASLAPGGDTQYF. The CDR3 DNA follows: TGTGCCAGCCTAGCTCCAGGAGGAGATACGCAGTATTTT.

The genes are TRBV7-2 and TRBJ2-7, with 7 bases aligning to TRBD1. Per the germline V gene, CDR1 is SGHTA and CDR2 is FQGNSA. CDR3 length: 15 amino acids. V gave up 5 bases and J gave up 1 base; unmatched junction bases: 8. The CDR3 here is CASSLKGATSYEQYF. In nucleotides, the CDR3 is TGTGCCAGCAGCCTGAAGGGGGCTACATCCTACGAGCAGTACTTC. Filled out from reference TRBV7-2 and TRBJ2-7, the complete variable domain reads GAGVSQSPSNKVTEKGKDVELRCDPISGHTALYWYRQSLGQGLEFLIYFQGNSAPDKSGLPSDRFSAERTGGSVSTLTIQRTQQEDSAVYLCASSLKGATSYEQYFGPGTRLTVT.

The chain employs TRBV29-1 and TRBJ1-2; TRBD1 agrees at 7 bases. V was pared by 5 bases and J by 2 bases, with 8 bases of the junction left unmatched. Germline V gene lookup returns CDR1 SQVTM and CDR2 ANQGSEA. The CDR3 runs to 14 residues. The CDR3 loop is CSVPGGDSNYGYTF. The CDR3 DNA follows: TGCAGCGTTCCCGGAGGGGACAGCAACTATGGCTACACCTTC.

The chain links TRBV9 to TRBJ2-3; TRBD2 might be the D (6 bases). The CDR3 contains 16 residues. Trimming took 1 base from V and 1 from J, leaving 13 bases between them. Germline V lookup: CDR1 SGDLS, CDR2 YYNGEE. This CDR3 is CASSVIPGLGTDTQYF. Here the CDR3 DNA reads TGTGCCAGCAGCGTAATCCCGGGACTTGGCACAGATACGCAGTATTTT.

In DNA form, the CDR3 reads TGTGCCATCAGTGCTGCGGCGGGACGTGGCACAGATACGCAGTATTTT. It codes for CAISAAAGRGTDTQYF. The chain carries TRBV10-3 and TRBJ2-3, with D perhaps TRBD2 (6 bases). V gave up 4 bases and J gave up 1 base, with 15 bases separating them. CDR1 is ENHRY, CDR2 SYGVKD, per germline. This CDR3 contains 16 residues.

The V call is TRBV6-6, the J call TRBJ1-2; D possibly corresponds to TRBD1 (5 bases). Germline CDR1 and CDR2: MNHNY and SVGAGI (reference sequence). With 5 bases removed from V and 8 bases from J, the gap between germline ends came to 15 bases. The CDR3 is 13 amino acids. CDR3: CASSPARGEGYTF. CDR3 DNA: TGTGCCAGCAGTCCAGCAAGGGGCGAAGGCTACACCTTC.

V is TRBV7-9 and J is TRBJ2-2; D remains ambiguous. V gave up 3 bases and J gave up 6 bases, with 5 bases separating them. The CDR3 extends over 12 amino acids. From germline, CDR1 is SEHNR and CDR2 FQNEAQ (reference sequence). The CDR3 DNA reads TGTGCCAGCAGCTTGGACGCCGGGGAGCTGTTTTTT. Protein: CASSLDAGELFF.

The chain uses TRBV6-4 and TRBJ2-1, with D possibly matching TRBD2 (5 bases). The V gene's germline CDR1 is MRHNA and CDR2 SNTAGT. The V end lost 0 bases, the J end lost 4 bases, and 13 bases lay between the germline ends. The CDR3 loop spans 16 amino acids. In nucleotides, the CDR3 is TGTGCCAGCAGTGACTCGAAAGAAGGCGGGTACAATGAGCAGTTCTTC. Translation: CASSDSKEGGYNEQFF.

The chain uses TRBV4-1 and TRBJ1-5; D may be TRBD1 (5 bases). Germline V gives CDR1 MGHRA, CDR2 YSYEKL. V lost 0 bases to trimming and J lost 4 bases, with 16 bases between them. This CDR3 has 17 amino acids. The CDR3 DNA follows: TGCGCCAGCAGCCAAGATGGGGGGGTTTCGGCGAATCAGCCCCAGCATTTT. Protein: CASSQDGGVSANQPQHF.